This TCR beta chain originates from a study of chemoradiotherapy in HPV16-positive cancers. Study context: Two HPV16-positive patients' cells yielded candidate HPV-specific clones and common motifs.

This table comes from immunoSEQ multiplex PCR, and its TCRdb copy is limited to in-frame clones, with some not included. The profile covers some 11,000 clones, with about two thirds appearing a single time and around 8.1% taken by the ten largest. Comment on this clone: Its antigen is not known.

CDR1 is MDHEN and CDR2 is SYDVKM in the germline V gene. The germline V and J ends were trimmed by 2 bases and 3 bases, with 7 bases remaining between them. The CDR3 extends over 13 amino acids. Findings and limits, study-wide: Candidate HPV-specific clones and E7-related TCR motifs grew in tumor during treatment.

This rearrangement joins TRBV28 to TRBJ1-1; D is unresolved. This material was collected from a patient who underwent chemoradiotherapy. The clonotype originates from a human donor with HPV-associated anogenital cancer. CDR3 sequence: CASSLADYTEAFF. Here the CDR3 DNA reads TGTGCCAGCAGTTTAGCCGATTACACTGAAGCTTTCTTT.